This TCR beta chain is drawn from a study of somatic mutations in cytotoxic T cells in rheumatoid arthritis. Here immunoSEQ multiplex PCR was the method, and the copy in TCRdb shows in-frame clones only, minus some. The sample lists under 20,000 clones, roughly 77% occurring once. The sequenced sample was CD8+ T cells sorted from blood. The source is an adult with rheumatoid arthritis.

The CDR3 protein is CASSYSGSSYNEQFF. The CDR3 nucleotides are TGTGCCAGCAGCTACAGCGGGAGCTCCTACAATGAGCAGTTCTTC. The rearrangement links TRBV7-2 to TRBJ2-1, with 8 nucleotides matching TRBD2. With V trimmed by 4 bases and J by 0 bases, 2 bases remained unmatched. Germline V gene sequence: CDR1 SGHTA, CDR2 FQGNSA. CDR3 length: 15 amino acids.